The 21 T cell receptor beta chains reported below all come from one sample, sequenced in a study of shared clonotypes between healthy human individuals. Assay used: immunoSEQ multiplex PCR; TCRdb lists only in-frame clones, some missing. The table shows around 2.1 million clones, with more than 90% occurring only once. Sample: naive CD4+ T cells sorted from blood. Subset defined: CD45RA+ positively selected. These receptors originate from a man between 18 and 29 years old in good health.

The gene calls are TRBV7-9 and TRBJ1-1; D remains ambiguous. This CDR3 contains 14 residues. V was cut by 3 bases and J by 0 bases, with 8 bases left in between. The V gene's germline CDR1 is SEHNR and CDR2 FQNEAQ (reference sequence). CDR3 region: CASSLEAMNTEAFF. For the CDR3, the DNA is TGTGCCAGCAGCTTGGAAGCTATGAACACTGAAGCTTTCTTT.

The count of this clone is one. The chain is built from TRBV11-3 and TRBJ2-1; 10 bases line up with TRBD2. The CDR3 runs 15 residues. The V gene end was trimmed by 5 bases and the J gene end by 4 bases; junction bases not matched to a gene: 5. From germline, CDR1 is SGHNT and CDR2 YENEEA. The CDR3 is CASSPLAGAYNEQFF. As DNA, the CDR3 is TGTGCCAGCAGCCCTCTAGCGGGAGCATACAATGAGCAGTTCTTC. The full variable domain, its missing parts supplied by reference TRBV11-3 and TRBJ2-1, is EAGVVQSPRYKIIEKKQPVAFWCNPISGHNTLYWYLQNLGQGPELLIRYENEEAVDDSQLPKDRFSAERLKGVDSTLKIQPAELGDSAVYLCASSPLAGAYNEQFFGPGTRLTVL.

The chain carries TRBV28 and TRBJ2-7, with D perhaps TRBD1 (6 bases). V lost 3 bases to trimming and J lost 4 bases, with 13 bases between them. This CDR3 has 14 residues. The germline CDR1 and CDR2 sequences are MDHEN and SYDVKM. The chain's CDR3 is CASSLSQGMYEQYF. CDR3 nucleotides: TGTGCCAGCAGTTTGTCCCAGGGGATGTACGAGCAGTACTTC.

CDR3 sequence: CASSLPGGGYGYTF. CDR3 bases: TGTGCCAGCAGCTTACCAGGGGGCGGCTATGGCTACACCTTC. The rearrangement uses TRBV5-4 and TRBJ1-2, with TRBD1 matching 8 bases. V shed 2 bases and J 4 bases; nucleotides not matched to a gene: 4. Germline loops: CDR1 SGHNT, CDR2 YYREEE (reference sequence). This CDR3 contains 14 residues.

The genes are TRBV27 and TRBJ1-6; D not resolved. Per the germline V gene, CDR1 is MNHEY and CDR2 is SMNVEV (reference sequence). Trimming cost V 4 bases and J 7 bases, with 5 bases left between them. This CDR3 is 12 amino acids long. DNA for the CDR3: TGTGCCAGCAGTTACGGGAATTCACCCCTCCACTTT. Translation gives CASSYGNSPLHF.

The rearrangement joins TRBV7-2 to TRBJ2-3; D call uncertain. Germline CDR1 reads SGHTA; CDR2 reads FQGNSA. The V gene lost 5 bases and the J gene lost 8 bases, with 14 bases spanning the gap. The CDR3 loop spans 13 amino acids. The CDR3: CASSLSAPGTQYF. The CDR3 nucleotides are TGTGCCAGCAGCCTCAGTGCCCCAGGTACGCAGTATTTT. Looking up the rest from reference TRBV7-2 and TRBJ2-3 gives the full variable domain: GAGVSQSPSNKVTEKGKDVELRCDPISGHTALYWYRQSLGQGLEFLIYFQGNSAPDKSGLPSDRFSAERTGGSVSTLTIQRTQQEDSAVYLCASSLSAPGTQYFGPGTRLTVL.

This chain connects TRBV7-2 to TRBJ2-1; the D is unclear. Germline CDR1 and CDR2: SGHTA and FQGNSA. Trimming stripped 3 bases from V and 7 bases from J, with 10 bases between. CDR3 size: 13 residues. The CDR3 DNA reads TGTGCCAGCAGCTTTCAGGCAGCTAATGAGCAGTTCTTC. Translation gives CASSFQAANEQFF.

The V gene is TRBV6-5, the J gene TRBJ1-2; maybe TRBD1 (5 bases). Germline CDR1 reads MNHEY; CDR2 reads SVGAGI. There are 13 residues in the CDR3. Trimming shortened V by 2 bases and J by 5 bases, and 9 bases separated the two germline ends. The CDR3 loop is CASSYVGGYGYTF. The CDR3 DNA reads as TGTGCCAGCAGTTACGTTGGGGGATATGGCTACACCTTC.

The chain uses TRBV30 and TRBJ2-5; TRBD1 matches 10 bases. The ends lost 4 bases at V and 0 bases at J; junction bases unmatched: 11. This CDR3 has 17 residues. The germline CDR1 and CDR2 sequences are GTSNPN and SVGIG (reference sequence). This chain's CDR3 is CAWNYGGTGAHQETQYF. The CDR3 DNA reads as TGTGCCTGGAACTACGGGGGGACAGGGGCCCACCAAGAGACCCAGTACTTC. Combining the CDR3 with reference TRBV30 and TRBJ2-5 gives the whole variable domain SQTIHQWPATLVQPVGSPLSLECTVEGTSNPNLYWYRQAAGRGLQLLFYSVGIGQISSEVPQNLSASRPQDRQFILSSKKLLLSDSGFYLCAWNYGGTGAHQETQYFGPGTRLLVL.

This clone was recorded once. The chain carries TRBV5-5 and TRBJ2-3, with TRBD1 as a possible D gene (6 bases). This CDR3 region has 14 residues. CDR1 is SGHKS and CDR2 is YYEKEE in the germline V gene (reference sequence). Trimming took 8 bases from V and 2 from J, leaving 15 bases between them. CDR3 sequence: CASAGDPLTDTQYF. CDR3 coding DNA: TGTGCCAGTGCAGGGGACCCCCTCACAGATACGCAGTATTTT.

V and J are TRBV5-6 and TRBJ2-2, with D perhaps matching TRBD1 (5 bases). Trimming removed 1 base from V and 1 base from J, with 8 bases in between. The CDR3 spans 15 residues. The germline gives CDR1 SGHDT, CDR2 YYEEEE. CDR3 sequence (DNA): TGTGCCAGCAGCTTGACAGGAATGAACACCGGGGAGCTGTTTTTT. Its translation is CASSLTGMNTGELFF.

DNA for the CDR3: TGTGCCAGCTCACCTTTGACAGGGGATAATTCACCCCTCCACTTT. Residues: CASSPLTGDNSPLHF. The rearrangement joins TRBV18 to TRBJ1-6; 8 bases line up with TRBD1. The CDR3 covers 15 residues. The ends lost 3 bases at V and 5 bases at J; junction bases unmatched: 3. Germline CDR1 is KGHSH and CDR2 is LQKENI.

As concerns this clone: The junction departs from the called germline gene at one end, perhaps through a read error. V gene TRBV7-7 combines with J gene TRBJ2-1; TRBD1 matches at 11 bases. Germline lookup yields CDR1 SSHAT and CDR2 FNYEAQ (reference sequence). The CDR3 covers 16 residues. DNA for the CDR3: TGTGCTAGCAGCCCAGTGTCAGGACAGGGGGCCGATGAGCAGTTCTTC. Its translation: CASSPVSGQGADEQFF.

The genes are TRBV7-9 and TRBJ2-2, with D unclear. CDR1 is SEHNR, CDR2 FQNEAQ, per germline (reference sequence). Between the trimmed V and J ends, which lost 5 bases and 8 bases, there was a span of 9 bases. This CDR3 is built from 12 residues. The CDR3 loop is CASSLGLGELFF. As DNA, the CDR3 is TGTGCCAGCAGCCTGGGCCTAGGGGAGCTGTTTTTT.

CDR3 loop: CAWSVGRTSGRANEQYF. Here the CDR3 DNA reads TGTGCCTGGAGTGTGGGCAGGACTAGCGGGAGAGCCAACGAGCAGTACTTC. The chain combines TRBV30 with TRBJ2-7; 13 bases line up with TRBD2. The CDR3 has 17 amino acids. The junction had 10 bases not matched to a gene; V was cut back by 0 bases and J by 5 bases. The V gene's germline CDR1 is GTSNPN and CDR2 SVGIG (reference sequence).

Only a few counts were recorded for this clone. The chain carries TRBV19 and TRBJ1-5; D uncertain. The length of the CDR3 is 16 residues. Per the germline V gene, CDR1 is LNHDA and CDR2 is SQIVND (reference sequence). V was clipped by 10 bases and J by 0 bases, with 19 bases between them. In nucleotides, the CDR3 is TGTGCCACCAAGGTCATAGACTCAAGTAGCAATCAGCCCCAGCATTTT. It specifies CATKVIDSSSNQPQHF. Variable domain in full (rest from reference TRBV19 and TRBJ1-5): DGGITQSPKYLFRKEGQNVTLSCEQNLNHDAMYWYRQDPGQGLRLIYYSQIVNDFQKGDIAEGYSVSREKKESFPLTVTSAQKNPTAFYLCATKVIDSSSNQPQHFGDGTRLSIL.

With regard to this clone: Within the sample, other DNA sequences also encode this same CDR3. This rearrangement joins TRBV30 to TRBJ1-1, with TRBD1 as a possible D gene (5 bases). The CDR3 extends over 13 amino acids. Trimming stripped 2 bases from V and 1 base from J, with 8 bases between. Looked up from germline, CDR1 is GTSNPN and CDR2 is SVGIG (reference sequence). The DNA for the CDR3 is TGTGCCTGGAGTCGAGGGGAGAACACTGAAGCTTTCTTT. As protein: CAWSRGENTEAFF. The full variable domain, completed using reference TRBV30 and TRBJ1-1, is SQTIHQWPATLVQPVGSPLSLECTVEGTSNPNLYWYRQAAGRGLQLLFYSVGIGQISSEVPQNLSASRPQDRQFILSSKKLLLSDSGFYLCAWSRGENTEAFFGQGTRLTVV.

The CDR3 sequence is CASSRESGHEGYTF. DNA of the CDR3: TGCGCCAGCAGCAGAGAATCGGGACACGAAGGCTACACCTTC. The chain has TRBV5-1 and TRBJ1-2, with D possibly being TRBD1 (6 bases). Trimming took off 4 bases at V and 8 bases at J, with 18 bases between the two ends. Germline CDR1 SGHRS, CDR2 YFSETQ. The CDR3 has 14 amino acids.

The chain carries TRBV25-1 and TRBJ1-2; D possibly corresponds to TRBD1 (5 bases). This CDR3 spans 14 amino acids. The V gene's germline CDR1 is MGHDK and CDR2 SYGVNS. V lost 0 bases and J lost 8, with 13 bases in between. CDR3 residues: CASSEYRGIGGYTF. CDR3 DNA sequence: TGTGCCAGCAGTGAATATCGGGGGATCGGGGGCTACACCTTC.

The CDR3 here is CSVEEPFLGARGYTF. The DNA of the CDR3 is TGCAGCGTTGAAGAACCCTTTCTGGGCGCCCGAGGCTACACCTTC. The rearrangement uses TRBV29-1 and TRBJ1-2; D unresolved. The CDR3 length is 15 residues. With 0 bases removed from V and 8 bases from J, the gap between germline ends came to 19 bases. In germline, CDR1 is SQVTM, CDR2 ANQGSEA.

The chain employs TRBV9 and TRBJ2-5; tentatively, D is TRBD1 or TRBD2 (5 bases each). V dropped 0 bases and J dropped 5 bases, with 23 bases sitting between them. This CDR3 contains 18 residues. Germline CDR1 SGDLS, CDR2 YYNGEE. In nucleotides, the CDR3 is TGTGCCAGCAGCGTAGACCCGCGTGGGACGGCCCCTAGGGAGACCCAGTACTTC. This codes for CASSVDPRGTAPRETQYF.